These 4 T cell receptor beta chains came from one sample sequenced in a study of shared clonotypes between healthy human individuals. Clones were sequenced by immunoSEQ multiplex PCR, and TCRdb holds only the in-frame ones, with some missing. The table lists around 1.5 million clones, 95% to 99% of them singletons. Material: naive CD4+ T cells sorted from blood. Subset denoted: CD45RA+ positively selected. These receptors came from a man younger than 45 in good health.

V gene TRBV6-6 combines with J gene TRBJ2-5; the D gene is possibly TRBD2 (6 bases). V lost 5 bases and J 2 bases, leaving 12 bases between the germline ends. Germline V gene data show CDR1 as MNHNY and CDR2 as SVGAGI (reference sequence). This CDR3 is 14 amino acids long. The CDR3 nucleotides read TGTGCCAGCAGTCGACGGGACTTACAAGAGACCCAGTACTTC. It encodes CASSRRDLQETQYF.

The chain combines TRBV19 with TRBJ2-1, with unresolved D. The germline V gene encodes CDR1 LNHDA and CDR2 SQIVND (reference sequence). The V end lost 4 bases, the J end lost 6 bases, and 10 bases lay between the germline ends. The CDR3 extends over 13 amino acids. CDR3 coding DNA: TGTGCCAGTAGTAACCGACCCTCCAATGAGCAGTTCTTC. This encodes CASSNRPSNEQFF.

CDR3: CASSGARNIQYF. The CDR3 DNA is TGTGCCAGCAGCGGGGCTCGAAACATTCAGTACTTC. The gene calls are TRBV9 and TRBJ2-4; D not certain. The CDR3 spans 12 residues. V was trimmed by 3 bases and J by 6 bases, leaving 7 bases between them. Germline V CDR1 and CDR2: SGDLS, YYNGEE.

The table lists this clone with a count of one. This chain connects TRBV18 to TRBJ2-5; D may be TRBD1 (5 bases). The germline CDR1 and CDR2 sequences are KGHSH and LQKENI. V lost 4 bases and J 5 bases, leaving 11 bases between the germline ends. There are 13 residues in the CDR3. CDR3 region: CASSQGASETQYF. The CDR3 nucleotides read TGTGCCAGCTCACAAGGGGCAAGTGAGACCCAGTACTTC.